The TCR beta chain described here comes from a study of cytomegalovirus exposure and HLA in healthy donors. Each donor was healthy, and each was a bone marrow donor. About this clone itself: The antigen is unknown.

This PCR relied on a set of 60 Vbeta primers and 13 Jbeta primers. Clones were sequenced by immunoSEQ multiplex PCR, and TCRdb holds only the in-frame ones, with some missing. Of about 110,000 clones in the sample, 70% to 85% were seen once. Points from the study as a whole: A later analysis linked fewer than 20,000 TCR beta sequences to HLA alleles at 0.05 false discovery rate. Researchers catalogued over 150 TCR beta chains as cytomegalovirus-associated.

The material sequenced was PBMCs. This sequence originates from a woman between 18 and 30 years old in good health and CMV-seronegative.

CDR3 bases: TGTGCCAGCAGTGCCCAGGGGTACGAGCAGTACTTC. Translation gives CASSAQGYEQYF. This chain uses TRBV7-9 with TRBJ2-7; possible D gene TRBD1, 6 bases. The CDR3 length is 12 residues. Germline assignment: CDR1 SEHNR and CDR2 FQNEAQ (reference sequence). The germline V and J ends were trimmed by 6 bases and 4 bases, with 10 bases remaining between them.